These T cell receptor beta chains were read from a single sample in a study of identical twins. TCRdb recomputed calls from the 5' RACE reads with MiXCR, one row per CDR3 protein. The data hold approximately 1.8 million distinct CDR3 sequences, with more than 30% observed a single time. The specimen sequenced was cord blood. These TCRs come from a newborn girl in good health. Both conserved end residues are part of each CDR3. The D gene is left open where the match is weak. Size tells how often a clone was seen (once, few, many) or the class of an expanded clone, and some rows leave it out.

TRBV10-3,few,TRBJ1-6,TRBD1,TGTGCCATCAGTGATTGGGACAGGGAGCATTCACCCCTCCACTTT,CAISDWDREHSPLHF
TRBV10-3,once,TRBJ1-6,NA,TGTGCCATCAGTGAGGGAGGGGAGGGGAATTCACCCCTCCACTTT,CAISEGGEGNSPLHF
TRBV5-1,NA,TRBJ2-1,NA,TGCGCCGGCAGCTTGGGCGGATACTCCTACAATGAGCAGTTCTTC,CAGSLGGYSYNEQFF
TRBV27,NA,TRBJ2-3,NA,TGTGCCAGCAAGGGTAGCGAAAGATCGCTCTCCACAGATACGCAGTATTTT,CASKGSERSLSTDTQYF
TRBV12-3/TRBV12-4,NA,TRBJ1-2,NA,TGTGCCAGCGGGGACCACAGGAGTTATGGCTACACCTTC,CASGDHRSYGYTF
TRBV29-1,many,TRBJ1-2,TRBD1,TGCAGCGTTCCCGGACAGGCTAACTATGGCTACACCTTC,CSVPGQANYGYTF
TRBV20-1,NA,TRBJ1-5,TRBD1,TGCAGTGCTGGAGGGGGACAGGGGGCATTTCAGCCCCAGCATTTT,CSAGGGQGAFQPQHF
TRBV20-1,few,TRBJ1-1,NA,TGCAGTGCCAACAGGGTGAACACTGAAGCTTTCTTT,CSANRVNTEAFF
TRBV27,NA,TRBJ1-5,NA,TGTGCCAGCAGTACTACATCGAGCAATCAGCCCCAGCATTTT,CASSTTSSNQPQHF
TRBV20-1,NA,TRBJ1-5,NA,TGCAGTGCTAGTGCAAGGGGCGGCGGCAATCAGCCCCAGCATTTT,CSASARGGGNQPQHF
TRBV7-2,NA,TRBJ2-1,TRBD2,TGTGCCAGCAGCGATAGCGGGAGAGGGTACAATGAGCAGTTCTTC,CASSDSGRGYNEQFF
TRBV5-5,NA,TRBJ2-3,TRBD2,TGTGCCAGCAGATATTCTAGCGGGGGTACTCTTAGCACAGATACGCAGTATTTT,CASRYSSGGTLSTDTQYF
TRBV10-3,many,TRBJ2-1,TRBD2,TGTGCCATCAGTGTCGGGGGGTCCAACAATGAGCAGTTCTTC,CAISVGGSNNEQFF
TRBV10-1,NA,TRBJ2-7,TRBD1,TGCGCCAGCGGGGACAGCTCCTACAATGAGCAGTACTTC,CASGDSSYNEQYF
TRBV6-1,NA,TRBJ2-1,NA,TGTGCCAGCAGTGTCCGGGGGGCTAGGAATGAGCAGTTCTTC,CASSVRGARNEQFF
TRBV20-1,NA,TRBJ2-7,TRBD1,TGCAGTGCTAGATGTACGACAGGGGGCAGGGACGAGCAGTACTTC,CSARCTTGGRDEQYF
TRBV28,few,TRBJ2-2,NA,TGTGCCAGCAGTTTGCCCCAGGAGAACACCGGGGAGCTGTTTTTT,CASSLPQENTGELFF
TRBV9,NA,TRBJ1-6,NA,TGTGCCAGCAGCGTCCGGGGCGGGGATAATTCACCCCTCCACTTT,CASSVRGGDNSPLHF
TRBV5-1,NA,TRBJ2-7,NA,TGCGCCAGCAGCCTACTTCCGGAGGGGAGGCTCTACGAGCAGTACTTC,CASSLLPEGRLYEQYF
TRBV2,NA,TRBJ2-5,NA,TGTGCCAGCAGTGAAGCGCCAGGAGAGACCCAGTACTTC,CASSEAPGETQYF
TRBV5-1,NA,TRBJ1-5,TRBD1,TGCGCCAACAGCACCGCTCCGGGACAGGGGGGGAATCAGCCCCAGCATTTT,CANSTAPGQGGNQPQHF
TRBV14,NA,TRBJ1-4,NA,TGTGCCAGCAGCGTAGTAGGAGCTGAAAAACTGTTTTTT,CASSVVGAEKLFF
TRBV20-1,few,TRBJ2-7,NA,TGCAGTGCTAGAGGGATTTGGGGACCCGAGCAGTACTTC,CSARGIWGPEQYF
TRBV7-2,few,TRBJ1-2,NA,TGTGCCAGCAGCTTAGCGATGGACGGCTACACCTTC,CASSLAMDGYTF
TRBV12-3/TRBV12-4,NA,TRBJ2-7,NA,TGTGCCAGCAGTTTAAGGGACCTCTACGAGCAGTACTTC,CASSLRDLYEQYF
TRBV28,NA,TRBJ2-7,TRBD1,TGTGCCAGCAGTAACAGGGGCCTGACCTACGAGCAGTACTTC,CASSNRGLTYEQYF
TRBV27,NA,TRBJ1-5,TRBD1,TGTGCCAGCAAAAGGGACAGGGGGAGCAATCAGCCCCAGCATTTT,CASKRDRGSNQPQHF
TRBV19,NA,TRBJ2-2,NA,TGTGCCAGTAGTATTCTGGGAGAGGGGACCGGGGAGCTGTTTTTT,CASSILGEGTGELFF
TRBV20-1,NA,TRBJ2-5,NA,TGCAGTGCTAGTCAGGGGGGGCCGGATGAGCAGTACTTC,CSASQGGPDEQYF
TRBV7-6,few,TRBJ1-4,TRBD1,TGTGCCAGCAGCTTAGTCAGGGGGCAGGAAAAACTGTTTTTT,CASSLVRGQEKLFF
TRBV27,few,TRBJ1-6,NA,TGTGCCAGCAGTTTATCCCCAACTGGGGTTCTAAGCTCCTATAATTCACCCCTCCACTTT,CASSLSPTGVLSSYNSPLHF
TRBV29-1,few,TRBJ1-2,NA,TGCAGCGTTCTCGACGAGGGGGGTGGATATGGCTACACCTTC,CSVLDEGGGYGYTF
TRBV20-1,NA,TRBJ2-5,NA,TGCAGTGCTCCCCCCAAGTTAGAGACCCAGTACTTC,CSAPPKLETQYF
TRBV12-3/TRBV12-4,NA,TRBJ2-5,NA,TGTGCCAGCAGTTTTGGCCGGCTTGTAGAGACCCAGTACTTC,CASSFGRLVETQYF
TRBV14,NA,TRBJ2-1,NA,TGTGCCAGCAGCCAAGATAGGTGGGAGGTGTACAATGAGCAGTTCTTC,CASSQDRWEVYNEQFF
TRBV5-5,NA,TRBJ2-7,NA,TGTGCCAGCAGCTTTAGGACGACCGCCTACGAGCAGTACTTC,CASSFRTTAYEQYF
TRBV28,few,TRBJ2-5,NA,TGTGCCAGCAGTTTCCTATTGAGGCGACGAGGCAGGGCAACCCAAGAGACCCAGTACTTC,CASSFLLRRRGRATQETQYF
TRBV15,NA,TRBJ1-4,TRBD1,TGTGCCACCAGCAGACCGGACAGGGTCGGGGAAAAACTGTTTTTT,CATSRPDRVGEKLFF
TRBV6-6,NA,TRBJ1-2,NA,TGTGCCAGCAGTTCCACCGACAGGCTAAACTATGGCTACACCTTC,CASSSTDRLNYGYTF
TRBV6-1,few,TRBJ2-7,TRBD2,TGTGCCAGCAGGGGACTAGCGGGGCTGTACGAGCAGTACTTC,CASRGLAGLYEQYF